This T cell receptor beta chain was identified during a study of cytomegalovirus exposure and HLA in healthy donors. Regarding the study as a whole: Compared with the roughly 730-donor mean, an Asian-associated ancestry cluster reportedly had fewer N-insertions, according to a later analysis. Further analysis was carried out later, and it showed several of the most significant clusters appearing linked to common viral pathogens.

This clone was detected a few times. Its antigen remains unknown. Germline V gene lookup returns CDR1 MNHNS and CDR2 SASEGT. J was trimmed by 6 bases and V by 5 bases; bases with no gene match: 10. The CDR3 runs to 15 residues. PCR primers comprised 60 Vbeta and 13 Jbeta primers. Assay used: immunoSEQ multiplex PCR; TCRdb lists only in-frame clones, some missing. Of more than 90,000 clones listed, about 80% are singletons. This sequence was found in a man between 35 and 55 years old in good health and CMV-seronegative. The chain joins TRBV6-1 to TRBJ1-2; TRBD1 matches 9 bases. Material: PBMCs. In DNA, the CDR3 is TGTGCCAGCAGTAACTTTGACAGGGGGGGTGATGGCTACACCTTC. It yields the protein CASSNFDRGGDGYTF.